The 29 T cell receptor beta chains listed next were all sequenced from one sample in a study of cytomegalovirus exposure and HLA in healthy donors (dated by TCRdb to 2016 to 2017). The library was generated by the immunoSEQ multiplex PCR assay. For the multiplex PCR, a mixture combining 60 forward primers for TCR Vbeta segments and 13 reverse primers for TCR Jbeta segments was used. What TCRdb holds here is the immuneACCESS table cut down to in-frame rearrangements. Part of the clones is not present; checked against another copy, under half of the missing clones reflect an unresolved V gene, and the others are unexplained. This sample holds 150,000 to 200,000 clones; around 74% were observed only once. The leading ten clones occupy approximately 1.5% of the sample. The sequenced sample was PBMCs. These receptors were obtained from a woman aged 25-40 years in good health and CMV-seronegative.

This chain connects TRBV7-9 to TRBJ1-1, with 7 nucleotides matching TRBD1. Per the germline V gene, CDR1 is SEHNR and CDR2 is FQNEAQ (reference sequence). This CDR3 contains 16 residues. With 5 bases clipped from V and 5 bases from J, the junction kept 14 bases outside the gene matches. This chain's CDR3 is CASSVPGQSLRTEAFF. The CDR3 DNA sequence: TGTGCCAGCAGCGTTCCGGGACAGAGCCTGAGGACTGAAGCTTTCTTT. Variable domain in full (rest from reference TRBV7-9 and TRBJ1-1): DTGVSQNPRHKITKRGQNVTFRCDPISEHNRLYWYRQTLGQGPEFLTYFQNEAQLEKSRLLSDRFSAERPKGSFSTLEIQRTEQGDSAMYLCASSVPGQSLRTEAFFGQGTRLTVV.

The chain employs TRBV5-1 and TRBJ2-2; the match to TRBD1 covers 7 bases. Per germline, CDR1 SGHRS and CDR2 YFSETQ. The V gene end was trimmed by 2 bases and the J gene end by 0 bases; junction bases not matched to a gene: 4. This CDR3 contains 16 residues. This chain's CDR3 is CASSFGQAANTGELFF. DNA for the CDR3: TGCGCCAGCAGCTTTGGACAGGCCGCGAACACCGGGGAGCTGTTTTTT.

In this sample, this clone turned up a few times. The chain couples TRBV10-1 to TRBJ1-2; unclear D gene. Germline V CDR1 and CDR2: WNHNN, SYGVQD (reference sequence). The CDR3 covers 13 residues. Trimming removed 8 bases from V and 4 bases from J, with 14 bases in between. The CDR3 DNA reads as TGCGCCAGCCGCCCGGGGATTGCCTATGGCTACACCTTC. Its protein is CASRPGIAYGYTF.

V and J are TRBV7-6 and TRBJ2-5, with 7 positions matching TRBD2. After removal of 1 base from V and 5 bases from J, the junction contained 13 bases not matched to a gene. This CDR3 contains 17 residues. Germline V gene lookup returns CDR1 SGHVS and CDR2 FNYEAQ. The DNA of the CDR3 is TGTGCCAGCAGCTTAGGACCACCCACAGCGGGGTATGAGACCCAGTACTTC. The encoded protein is CASSLGPPTAGYETQYF. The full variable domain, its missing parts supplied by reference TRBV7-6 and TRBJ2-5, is GAGVSQSPRYKVTKRGQDVALRCDPISGHVSLYWYRQALGQGPEFLTYFNYEAQQDKSGLPNDRFSAERPEGSISTLTIQRTEQRDSAMYRCASSLGPPTAGYETQYFGPGTRLLVL.

The DNA of the CDR3 is TGTGCCAGCAGTTTACTCCTACAGGGTGTGGATGGCTACACCTTC. Protein sequence: CASSLLLQGVDGYTF. The chain carries TRBV28 and TRBJ1-2; maybe TRBD1 (6 bases). The germline V and J ends were trimmed by 2 bases and 6 bases, with 16 bases remaining between them. CDR1 is MDHEN and CDR2 is SYDVKM in the germline V gene. CDR3 length: 15 amino acids.

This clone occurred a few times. The CDR3 DNA reads TGTGCCACTGCAGACAGGGGGAGCACAGATACGCAGTATTTT. Encoded protein: CATADRGSTDTQYF. The chain has TRBV6-1 and TRBJ2-3; 9 bases line up with TRBD1. The germline V gene has CDR1 MNHNS and CDR2 SASEGT. J lost 0 bases, V lost 10 bases, and 5 bases had no gene match. The CDR3 consists of 14 residues.

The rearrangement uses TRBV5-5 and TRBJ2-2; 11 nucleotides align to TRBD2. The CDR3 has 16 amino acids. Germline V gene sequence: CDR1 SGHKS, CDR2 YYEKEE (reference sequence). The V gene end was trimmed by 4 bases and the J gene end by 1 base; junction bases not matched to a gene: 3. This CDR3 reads CASSAGLAVNTGELFF. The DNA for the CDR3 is TGTGCCAGCAGCGCGGGACTAGCGGTGAACACCGGGGAGCTGTTTTTT.

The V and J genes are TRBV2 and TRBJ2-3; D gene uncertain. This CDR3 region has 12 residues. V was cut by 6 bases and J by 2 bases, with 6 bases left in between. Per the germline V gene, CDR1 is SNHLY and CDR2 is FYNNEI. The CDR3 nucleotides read TGTGCCAGCAGCCCTAACACAGATACGCAGTATTTT. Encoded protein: CASSPNTDTQYF.

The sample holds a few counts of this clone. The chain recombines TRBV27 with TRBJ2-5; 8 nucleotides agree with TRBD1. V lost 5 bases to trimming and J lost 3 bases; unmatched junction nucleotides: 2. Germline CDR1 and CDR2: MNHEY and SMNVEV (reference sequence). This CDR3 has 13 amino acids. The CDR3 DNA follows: TGTGCCAGCAGTCTGACAGGGGAAGAGACCCAGTACTTC. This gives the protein CASSLTGEETQYF.

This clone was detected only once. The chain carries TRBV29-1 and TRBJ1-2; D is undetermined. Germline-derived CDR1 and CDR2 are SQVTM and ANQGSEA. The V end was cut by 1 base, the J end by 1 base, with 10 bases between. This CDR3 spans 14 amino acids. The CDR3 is CSVEAERVNYGYTF. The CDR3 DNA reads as TGCAGCGTTGAAGCAGAGAGGGTTAACTATGGCTACACCTTC.

The CDR3 sequence is CASTRDREYSPLHF. CDR3 sequence (DNA): TGTGCCAGCACCCGGGACAGGGAGTATTCACCCCTCCACTTT. This chain connects TRBV6-1 to TRBJ1-6, with 9 positions matching TRBD1. This CDR3 has 14 amino acids. Looked up from germline, CDR1 is MNHNS and CDR2 is SASEGT. V trimming: 7 bases; J trimming: 8 bases; junction bases outside the gene matches: 6.

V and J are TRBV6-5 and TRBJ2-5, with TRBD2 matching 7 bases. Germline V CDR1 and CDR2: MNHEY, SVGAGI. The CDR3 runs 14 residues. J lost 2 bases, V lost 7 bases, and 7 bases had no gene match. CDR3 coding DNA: TGTGCCAGCAAAGTTCCGGGGGGACAAGAGACCCAGTACTTC. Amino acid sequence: CASKVPGGQETQYF.

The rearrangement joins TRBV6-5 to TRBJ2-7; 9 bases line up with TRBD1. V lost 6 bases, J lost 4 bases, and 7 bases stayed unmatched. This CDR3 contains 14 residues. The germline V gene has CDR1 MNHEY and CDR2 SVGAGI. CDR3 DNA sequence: TGTGCCAGCAGAATTAACAGGGGGCATTACGAGCAGTACTTC. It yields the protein CASRINRGHYEQYF.

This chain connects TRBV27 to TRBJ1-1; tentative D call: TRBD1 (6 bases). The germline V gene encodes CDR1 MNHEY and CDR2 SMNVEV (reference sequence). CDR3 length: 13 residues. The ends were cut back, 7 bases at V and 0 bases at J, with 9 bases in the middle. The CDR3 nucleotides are TGTGCCAGCACCGACAGGATGAACACTGAAGCTTTCTTT. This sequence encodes CASTDRMNTEAFF.

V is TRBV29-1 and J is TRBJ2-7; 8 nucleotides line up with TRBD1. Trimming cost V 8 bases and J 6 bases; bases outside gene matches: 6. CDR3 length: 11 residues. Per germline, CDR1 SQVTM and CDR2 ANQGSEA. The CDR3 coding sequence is TGCAGCTTCCAGGGGGCGGTCGAGCAGTACTTC. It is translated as CSFQGAVEQYF.

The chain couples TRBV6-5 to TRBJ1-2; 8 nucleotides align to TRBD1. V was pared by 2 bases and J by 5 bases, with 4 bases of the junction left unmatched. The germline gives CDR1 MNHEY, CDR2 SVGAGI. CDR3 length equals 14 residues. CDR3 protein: CASSYLTGDYGYTF. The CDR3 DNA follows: TGTGCCAGCAGTTACCTGACAGGGGATTATGGCTACACCTTC.

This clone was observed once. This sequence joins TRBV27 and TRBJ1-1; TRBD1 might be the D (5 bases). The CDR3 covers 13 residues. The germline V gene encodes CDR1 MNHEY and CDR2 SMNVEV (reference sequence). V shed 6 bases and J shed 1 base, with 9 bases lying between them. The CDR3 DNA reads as TGTGCCAGCAGGTTTCAGGGGAACACTGAAGCTTTCTTT. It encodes CASRFQGNTEAFF.

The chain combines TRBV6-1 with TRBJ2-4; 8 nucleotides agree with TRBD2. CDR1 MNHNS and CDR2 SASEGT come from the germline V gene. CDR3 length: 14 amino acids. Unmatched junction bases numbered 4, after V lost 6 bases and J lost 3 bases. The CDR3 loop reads CASRSSGGKNIQYF. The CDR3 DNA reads TGTGCCAGCAGGTCGAGCGGGGGCAAAAACATTCAGTACTTC.

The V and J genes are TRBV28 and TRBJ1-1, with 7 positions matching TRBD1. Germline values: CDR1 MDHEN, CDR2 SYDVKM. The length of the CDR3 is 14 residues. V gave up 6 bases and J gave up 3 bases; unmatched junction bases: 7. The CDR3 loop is CASSSGGLDTEAFF. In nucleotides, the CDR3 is TGTGCCAGCAGCTCAGGGGGGTTGGACACTGAAGCTTTCTTT.

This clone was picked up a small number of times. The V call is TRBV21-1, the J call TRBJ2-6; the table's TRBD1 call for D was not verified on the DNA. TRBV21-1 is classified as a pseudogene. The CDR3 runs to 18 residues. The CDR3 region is CASSKKGQGISGANVLTF. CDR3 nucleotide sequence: TGTGCCAGCAGCAAAAAGGGACAGGGGATCTCTGGGGCCAACGTCCTGACTTTC.

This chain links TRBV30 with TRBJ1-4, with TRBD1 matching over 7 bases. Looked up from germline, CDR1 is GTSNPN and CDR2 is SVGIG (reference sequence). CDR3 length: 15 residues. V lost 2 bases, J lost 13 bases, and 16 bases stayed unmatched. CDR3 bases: TGTGCCTGGAGTCCTGCCGGGACAGTTCGTTTAGGACTGTTTTTT. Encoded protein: CAWSPAGTVRLGLFF.

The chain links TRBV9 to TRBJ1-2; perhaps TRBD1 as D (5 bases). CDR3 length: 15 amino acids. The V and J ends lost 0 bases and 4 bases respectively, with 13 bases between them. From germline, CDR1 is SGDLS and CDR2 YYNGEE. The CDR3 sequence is CASSVAPGTSYGYTF. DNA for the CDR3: TGTGCCAGCAGCGTAGCTCCCGGGACTAGCTATGGCTACACCTTC.

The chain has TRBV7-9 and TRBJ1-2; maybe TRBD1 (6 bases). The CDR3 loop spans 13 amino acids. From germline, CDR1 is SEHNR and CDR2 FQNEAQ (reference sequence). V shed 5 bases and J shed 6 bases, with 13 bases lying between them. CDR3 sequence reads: CASSLRSGDGYTF. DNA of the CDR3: TGTGCCAGCAGCCTAAGGTCAGGGGATGGCTACACCTTC.

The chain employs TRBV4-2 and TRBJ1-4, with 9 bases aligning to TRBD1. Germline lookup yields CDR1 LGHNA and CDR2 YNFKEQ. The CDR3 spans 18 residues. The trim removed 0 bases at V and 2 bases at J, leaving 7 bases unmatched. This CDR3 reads CASSQDGGQGWTNEKLFF. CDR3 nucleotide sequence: TGTGCCAGCAGCCAAGATGGGGGACAGGGATGGACTAATGAAAAACTGTTTTTT.

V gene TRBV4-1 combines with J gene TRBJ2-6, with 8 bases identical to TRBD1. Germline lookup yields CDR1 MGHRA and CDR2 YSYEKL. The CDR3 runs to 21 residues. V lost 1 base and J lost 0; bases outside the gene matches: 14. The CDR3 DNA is TGCGCCAGCAGCCAAGTCGGGGTATTTATGACAGGGGTCTCTGGGGCCAACGTCCTGACTTTC. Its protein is CASSQVGVFMTGVSGANVLTF.

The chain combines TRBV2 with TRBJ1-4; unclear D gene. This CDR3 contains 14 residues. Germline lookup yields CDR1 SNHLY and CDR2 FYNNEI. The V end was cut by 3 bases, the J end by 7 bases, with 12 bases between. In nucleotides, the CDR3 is TGTGCCAGCAGTGAGAGGTTGGGAGGTGAAAAACTGTTTTTT. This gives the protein CASSERLGGEKLFF.

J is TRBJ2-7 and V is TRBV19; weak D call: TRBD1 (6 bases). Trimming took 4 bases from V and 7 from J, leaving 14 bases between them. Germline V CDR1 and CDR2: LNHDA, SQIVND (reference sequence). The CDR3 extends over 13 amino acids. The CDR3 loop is CASSTTGLEEQYF. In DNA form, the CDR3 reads TGTGCCAGTAGTACGACAGGTCTTGAGGAGCAGTACTTC.

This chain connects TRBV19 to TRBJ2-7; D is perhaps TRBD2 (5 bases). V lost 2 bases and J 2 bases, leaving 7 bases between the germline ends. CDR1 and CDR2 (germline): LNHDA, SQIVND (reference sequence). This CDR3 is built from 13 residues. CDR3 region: CASSISEAYEQYF. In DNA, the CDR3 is TGTGCCAGTAGTATATCGGAGGCCTACGAGCAGTACTTC.

CDR3 region: CASPDRVNTDTQYF. In DNA, the CDR3 is TGTGCCAGCCCGGACAGGGTTAACACAGATACGCAGTATTTT. The chain carries TRBV6-4 and TRBJ2-3, with 8 bases matching TRBD1. Germline values: CDR1 MRHNA, CDR2 SNTAGT. CDR3 length equals 14 residues. Trimming took 8 bases from V and 2 from J; bases not matched to a gene: 6.